This TCR beta chain was found in a study of Ad26.COV2.S vaccination and SARS-CoV-2 variants. Study-wide background: Donor got 5x10^10 or 1x10^11 viral particles of Ad26.COV2.S. Broader study findings: CD8+ and CD4+ T cells specific for spike reportedly responded with substantial breadth after vaccination.

Sequenced by immunoSEQ multiplex PCR; TCRdb stores in-frame clones only, minus some. The sample comprises approximately 450,000 clones, about 93% of which are singletons, and more than 9% rests with the top ten. The CDR3 loop spans 15 amino acids. Germline V gives CDR1 LNHDA, CDR2 SQIVND (reference sequence). The J segment lost 5 bases and the V segment lost 6 bases, leaving 7 bases of the junction unmatched. Concerning this clone: What it binds is not known.

As for treatment: some 20 received Ad26.COV2.S at low or high dose, single or two shots; 5 received placebo; per-sample allocation not given. Sampling occurred on day 63 after the first vaccine or placebo injection. Sequencing used peripheral blood, obtained in a trial of Ad26.COV2.S vaccine versus placebo. This receptor was obtained from a person between 18 and 59 years old who received the Ad26.COV2.S COVID-19 vaccine or a placebo. The V gene is TRBV19, the J gene TRBJ1-6; the match to TRBD1 covers 7 bases. CDR3 sequence (DNA): TGTGCCAGTAGAGGCCGGGACAGCGATAATTCACCCCTCCACTTT. It is translated as CASRGRDSDNSPLHF.